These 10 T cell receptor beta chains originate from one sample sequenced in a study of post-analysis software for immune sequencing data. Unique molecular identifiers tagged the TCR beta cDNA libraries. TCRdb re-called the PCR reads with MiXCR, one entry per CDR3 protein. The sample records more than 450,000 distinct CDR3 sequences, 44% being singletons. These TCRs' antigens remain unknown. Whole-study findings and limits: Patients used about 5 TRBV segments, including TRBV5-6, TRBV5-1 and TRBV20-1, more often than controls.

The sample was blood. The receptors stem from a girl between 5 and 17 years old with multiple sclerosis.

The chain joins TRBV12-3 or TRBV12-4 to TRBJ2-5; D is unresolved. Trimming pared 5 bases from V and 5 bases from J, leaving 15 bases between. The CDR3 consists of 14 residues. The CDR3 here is CASSPWYEHETQYF. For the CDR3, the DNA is TGTGCCAGCAGTCCTTGGTATGAGCATGAGACCCAGTACTTC.

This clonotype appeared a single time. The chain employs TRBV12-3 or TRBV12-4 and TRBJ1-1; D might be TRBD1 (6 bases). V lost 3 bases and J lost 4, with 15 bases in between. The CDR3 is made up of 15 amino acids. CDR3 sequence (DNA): TGTGCCAGCAGTTTTGGTAACAGGGAGAGCACTGAAGCTTTCTTT. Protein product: CASSFGNRESTEAFF.

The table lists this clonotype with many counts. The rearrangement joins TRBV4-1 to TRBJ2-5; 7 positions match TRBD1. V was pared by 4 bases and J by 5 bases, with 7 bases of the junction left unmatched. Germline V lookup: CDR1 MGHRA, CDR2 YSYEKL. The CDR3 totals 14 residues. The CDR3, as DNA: TGCGCCAGCAGCCCCATGACAGGGTATGAGACCCAGTACTTC. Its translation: CASSPMTGYETQYF.

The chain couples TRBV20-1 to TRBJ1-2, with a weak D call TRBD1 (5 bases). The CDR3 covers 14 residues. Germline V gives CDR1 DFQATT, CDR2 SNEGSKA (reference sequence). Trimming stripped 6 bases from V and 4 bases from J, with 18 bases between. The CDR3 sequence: CSAKTAGTGYGYTF. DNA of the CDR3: TGCAGTGCGAAGACAGCTGGGACCGGCTATGGCTACACCTTC.

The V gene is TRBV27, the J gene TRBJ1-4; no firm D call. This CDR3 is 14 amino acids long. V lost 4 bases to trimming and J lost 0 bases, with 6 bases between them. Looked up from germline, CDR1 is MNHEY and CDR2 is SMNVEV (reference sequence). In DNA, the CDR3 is TGTGCCAGCAGTTCGGTGACAACTAATGAAAAACTGTTTTTT. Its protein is CASSSVTTNEKLFF.

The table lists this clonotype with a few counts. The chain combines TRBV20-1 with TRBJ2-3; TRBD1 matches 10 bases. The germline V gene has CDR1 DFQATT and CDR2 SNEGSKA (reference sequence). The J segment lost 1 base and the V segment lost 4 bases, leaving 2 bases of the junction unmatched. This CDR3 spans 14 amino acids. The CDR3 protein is CSATGTGGTDTQYF. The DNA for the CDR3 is TGCAGTGCTACCGGGACAGGGGGCACAGATACGCAGTATTTT.

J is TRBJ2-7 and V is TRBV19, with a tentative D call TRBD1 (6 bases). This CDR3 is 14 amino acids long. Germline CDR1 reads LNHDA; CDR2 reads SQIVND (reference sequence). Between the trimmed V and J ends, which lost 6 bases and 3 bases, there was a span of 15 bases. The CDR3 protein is CASRPTGHLYEQYF. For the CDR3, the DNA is TGTGCCAGTAGACCCACGGGACACCTCTACGAGCAGTACTTC.

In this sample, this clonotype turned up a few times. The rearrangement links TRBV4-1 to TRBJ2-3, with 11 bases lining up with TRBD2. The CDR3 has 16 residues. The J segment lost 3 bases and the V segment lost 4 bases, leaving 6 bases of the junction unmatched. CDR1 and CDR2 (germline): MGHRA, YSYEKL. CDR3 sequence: CASSLIAGGRTDTQYF. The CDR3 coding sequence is TGCGCCAGCAGCCTTATAGCGGGGGGGCGGACAGATACGCAGTATTTT.

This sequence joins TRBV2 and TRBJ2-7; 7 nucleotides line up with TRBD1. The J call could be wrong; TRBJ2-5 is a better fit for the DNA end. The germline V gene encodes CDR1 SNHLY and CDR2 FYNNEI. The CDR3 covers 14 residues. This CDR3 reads CASSVDRNQETQYF. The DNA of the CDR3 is TGTGCCAGCAGCGTGGACAGGAACCAAGAGACCCAGTACTTC.

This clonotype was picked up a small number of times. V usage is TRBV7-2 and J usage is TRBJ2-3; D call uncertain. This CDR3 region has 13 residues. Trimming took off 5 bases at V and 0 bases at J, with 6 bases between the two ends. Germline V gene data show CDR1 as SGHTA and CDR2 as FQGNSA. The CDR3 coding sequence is TGTGCCAGCAGCCTATATAGCACAGATACGCAGTATTTT. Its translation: CASSLYSTDTQYF.